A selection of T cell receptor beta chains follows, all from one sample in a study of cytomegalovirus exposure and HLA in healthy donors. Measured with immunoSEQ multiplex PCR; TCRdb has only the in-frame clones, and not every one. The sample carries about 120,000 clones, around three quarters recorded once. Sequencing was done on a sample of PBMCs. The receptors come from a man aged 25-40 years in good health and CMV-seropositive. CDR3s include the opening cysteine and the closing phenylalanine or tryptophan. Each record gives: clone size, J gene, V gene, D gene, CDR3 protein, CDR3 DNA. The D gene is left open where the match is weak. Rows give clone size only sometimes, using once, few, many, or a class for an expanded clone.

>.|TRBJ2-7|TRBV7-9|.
CSSSLIDEQYF
TGTTCCAGCAGCTTAATCGACGAGCAGTACTTC
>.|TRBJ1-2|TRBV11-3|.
CASALGGGNYGYTF
TGTGCCAGCGCCCTCGGCGGGGGGAACTATGGCTACACCTTC
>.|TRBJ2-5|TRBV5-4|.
CASSFREETQYF
TGTGCCAGCAGCTTTCGGGAAGAGACCCAGTACTTC
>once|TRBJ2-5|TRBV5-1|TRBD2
CASSSNLAGGRLRTQYF
TGCGCCAGCAGCTCGAACTTAGCGGGAGGCCGCCTCCGAACCCAGTACTTC
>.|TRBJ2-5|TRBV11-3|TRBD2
CASSPRLAGGSETQYF
TGTGCCAGCAGCCCCCGACTAGCGGGGGGTTCAGAGACCCAGTACTTC
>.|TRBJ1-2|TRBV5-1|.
CASSLAGEGLFSGYTF
TGCGCCAGCAGCTTGGCCGGGGAGGGGCTATTCTCTGGCTACACCTTC
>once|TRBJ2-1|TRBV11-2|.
CASSLLGVAGAPEQFF
TGTGCCAGCAGCTTACTTGGAGTCGCAGGGGCGCCTGAGCAGTTCTTC
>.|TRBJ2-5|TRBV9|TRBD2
CASSRGGAETQYF
TGTGCCAGCAGCCGGGGGGGAGCAGAGACCCAGTACTTC
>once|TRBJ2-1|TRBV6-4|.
CASSLDLSSYNEQFF
TGTGCCAGCAGTTTAGACTTAAGCTCCTACAATGAGCAGTTCTTC
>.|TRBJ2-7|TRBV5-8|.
CASSLTGRGAYF
TGTGCCAGCAGCTTGACAGGGAGGGGAGCGTACTTC
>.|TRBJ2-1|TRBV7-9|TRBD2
CASSFLAGLSYEQFF
TGTGCCAGCAGCTTTCTAGCGGGGCTGTCCTATGAGCAGTTCTTC
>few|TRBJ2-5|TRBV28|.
CASSEGGETQYF
TGTGCCAGCAGCGAGGGGGGGGAGACCCAGTACTTC
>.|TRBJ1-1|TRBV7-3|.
CASSPRPGPNTEAFF
TGTGCCAGCAGTCCCCGCCCGGGTCCTAACACTGAAGCTTTCTTT
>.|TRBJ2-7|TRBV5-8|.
CASRRQSSYEQYF
TGTGCCAGCAGGCGGCAGAGCTCCTACGAGCAGTACTTC
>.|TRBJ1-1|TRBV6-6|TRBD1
CASSQLKTGHTEAFF
TGTGCCAGCTCTCAACTAAAGACAGGGCACACTGAAGCTTTCTTT
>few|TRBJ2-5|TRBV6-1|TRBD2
CASSELAGGGETQYF
TGTGCCAGCAGTGAACTAGCGGGAGGGGGGGAGACCCAGTACTTC
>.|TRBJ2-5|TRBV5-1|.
CASSLGVAALGKETQYF
TGCGCCAGCAGCTTGGGGGTAGCGGCCCTAGGGAAAGAGACCCAGTACTTC
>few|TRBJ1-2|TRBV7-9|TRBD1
CASSAQQGALSNYGYTF
TGTGCCAGCAGCGCCCAACAGGGGGCATTATCTAACTATGGCTACACCTTC
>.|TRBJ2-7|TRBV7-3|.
CASSSSGSYEQYF
TGTGCCAGCAGCTCGAGCGGGTCCTACGAGCAGTACTTC
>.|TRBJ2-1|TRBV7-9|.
CASSLGGAYEQFF
TGTGCCAGCAGCTTGGGGGGGGCGTATGAGCAGTTCTTC
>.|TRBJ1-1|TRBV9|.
CAGSGTANTEAFF
TGTGCCGGCAGCGGGACTGCGAACACTGAAGCTTTCTTT
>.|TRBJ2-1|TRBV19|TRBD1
CASSNRDRYNEQFF
TGTGCCAGTAGTAACCGGGACAGGTACAATGAGCAGTTCTTC
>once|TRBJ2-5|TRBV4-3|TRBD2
CASSDSLLAEKTQYF
TGCGCCAGCAGCGACTCCTTACTAGCGGAAAAGACCCAGTACTTC
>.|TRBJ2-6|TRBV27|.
CASSLKVGRLGSGANVLTF
TGTGCCAGCAGTTTAAAGGTGGGGCGACTCGGCTCTGGGGCCAACGTCCTGACTTTC
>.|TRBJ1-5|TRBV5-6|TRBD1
CASSETGHQPQHF
TGTGCCAGCAGCGAGACAGGGCATCAGCCCCAGCATTTT
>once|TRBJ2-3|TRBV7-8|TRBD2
CASSLGGSGGLSSTDTQYF
TGTGCCAGCAGCTTAGGAGGTAGCGGGGGGTTATCTAGCACAGATACGCAGTATTTT